Listed here are 10 T cell receptor beta chains from one sample, sequenced in a study of molecular identifiers for immune sequencing clone quantification. MiXCR was run by TCRdb on the PCR reads, yielding one entry per CDR3 protein. The top ten hold over 1.1% of the sample, which has approximately 60,000 distinct CDR3 sequences, 19% seen once. The sample was naive CD8+ T cells from blood, with Jurkat cell RNA spiked in. The sample's subset: FACS-sorted CD8+CD4-CCR7+CD45RA+ naive T cells. These receptors all stem from a human donor in good health. Some libraries in this study had Jurkat cell RNA spiked in.

This clonotype was recorded at least ten times. The chain recombines TRBV3-1 with TRBJ2-2; TRBD1 or TRBD2 may be the D gene (6 bases each). V dropped 4 bases and J dropped 3 bases, with 12 bases sitting between them. This CDR3 spans 15 amino acids. Germline CDR1 reads LGHDT; CDR2 reads YNNKEL (reference sequence). CDR3 DNA: TGTGCCAGCAGCCCCGCGAGGGGGGACACCGGGGAGCTGTTTTTT. This codes for CASSPARGDTGELFF.

This clonotype was observed many times. The chain links TRBV7-6 to TRBJ2-7; TRBD2 is a possible D gene (5 bases). CDR1 SGHVS and CDR2 FNYEAQ come from the germline V gene. The V end was cut by 2 bases, the J end by 4 bases, with 15 bases between. There are 15 residues in the CDR3. The CDR3 DNA sequence: TGTGCCAGCAGCTTATCTCTCGAGGGTCCATACGAGCAGTACTTC. As protein: CASSLSLEGPYEQYF.

The chain links TRBV13 to TRBJ2-7; TRBD1 matches at 8 bases. The CDR3 totals 14 residues. V lost 3 bases and J lost 4; bases outside the gene matches: 5. Germline assignment: CDR1 PRHDT and CDR2 FYEKMQ (reference sequence). This CDR3 reads CASSFGQGRYEQYF. CDR3 DNA: TGTGCCAGCAGCTTCGGACAGGGAAGGTACGAGCAGTACTTC.

This clonotype was recorded many times. The V call is TRBV27, the J call TRBJ2-3; D may be TRBD1 (5 bases). Germline loops: CDR1 MNHEY, CDR2 SMNVEV (reference sequence). The ends were cut back, 5 bases at V and 0 bases at J, with 12 bases in the middle. CDR3 length: 15 residues. CDR3 nucleotides: TGTGCCAGCAGTATGCAGACAGCAAGCACAGATACGCAGTATTTT. Protein: CASSMQTASTDTQYF.

As for this clonotype: A read error may produce the germline difference seen at one junction end. The chain combines TRBV4-2 with TRBJ2-1; D unresolved. There are 17 residues in the CDR3. CDR1 is LGHNA and CDR2 is YNFKEQ in the germline V gene. The DNA for the CDR3 is TGTGCCAGCAGCCCGTATAACCAAGGAAGCTCCTGCAATGAGCAGTTCTTC. Amino acid sequence: CASSPYNQGSSCNEQFF.

This clonotype was counted a few times. This chain uses TRBV19 with TRBJ1-2; D is possibly TRBD1 (6 bases). Trimming left V 10 bases short and J 8 bases short, with 17 bases between. Germline CDR1 LNHDA, CDR2 SQIVND (reference sequence). The CDR3 runs 12 residues. CDR3 nucleotides: TGTGCCACCGACGACAGGCGTTCGGGCTACACCTTC. Protein product: CATDDRRSGYTF.

This clonotype was recorded many times. The J gene is TRBJ2-7, the V gene TRBV5-4; the D gene is possibly TRBD1 (5 bases). Trimming cost V 0 bases and J 6 bases, with 10 bases left between them. The CDR3 consists of 13 residues. CDR1 and CDR2 from the germline V gene are SGHNT and YYREEE (reference sequence). DNA for the CDR3: TGTGCCAGCAGCTTGGAGAATGGGGCCGAGCAGTACTTC. Translating gives CASSLENGAEQYF.

A few counts support this clonotype. Possible read error: a much larger clone is one base away. V is TRBV7-8 and J is TRBJ1-6, with D unresolved. Germline values: CDR1 SGHVS, CDR2 FQNEAQ. The CDR3 is made up of 16 amino acids. Trimming stripped 1 base from V and 9 bases from J, with 16 bases between. CDR3: CASSLGGGERSSPLHF. DNA of the CDR3: TGTGCCAGCAGCTTAGGTGGTGGAGAGCGTTCTTCACCCCTCCACTTT.

On this clonotype itself: A clone one base away is much larger, so this may be a read error. The chain is built from TRBV3-1 and TRBJ2-7; TRBD1 or TRBD2 may be the D gene (5 bases each). V was shortened by 4 bases and J by 3 bases, with 19 bases between the two germline ends. CDR1 and CDR2 (germline): LGHDT, YNNKEL (reference sequence). The CDR3 consists of 16 residues. CDR3 sequence: CASSRGPRFGDYEQYF. CDR3 bases: TGTGCCAGCAGCCGGGGACCGCGTTTTGGTGACTACGAGCAGTACTTC.

This clonotype appeared a single time. A much more abundant neighbour one base away suggests this may be a read error. The chain combines TRBV12-3 or TRBV12-4 with TRBJ2-2; 8 positions agree with TRBD1. The CDR3 contains 16 residues. Trimming took 8 bases from V and 1 from J; bases not matched to a gene: 9. The CDR3 DNA is TGTGCCAGCTGGCTCAGGGGGCGAGTGAACACCGGGGAGCTGTTTTTT. Its translation: CASWLRGRVNTGELFF.